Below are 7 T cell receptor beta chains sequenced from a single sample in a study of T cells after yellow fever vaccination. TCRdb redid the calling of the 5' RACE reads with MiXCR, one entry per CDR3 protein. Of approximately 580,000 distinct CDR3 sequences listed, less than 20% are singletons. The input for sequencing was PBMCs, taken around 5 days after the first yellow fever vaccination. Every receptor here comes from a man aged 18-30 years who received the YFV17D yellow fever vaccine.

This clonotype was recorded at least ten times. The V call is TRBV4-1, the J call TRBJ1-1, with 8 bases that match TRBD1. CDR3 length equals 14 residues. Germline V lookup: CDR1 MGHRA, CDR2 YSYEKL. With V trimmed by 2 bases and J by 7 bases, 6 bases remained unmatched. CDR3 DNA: TGCGCCAGCAGCCAACCGACAGGGGAGGATGAAGCTTTCTTT. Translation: CASSQPTGEDEAFF.

Written as DNA, the CDR3 is TGTGCCAGCAGTCCTGGGACAGCGGCCAACACCATATATTTT. Amino acid sequence: CASSPGTAANTIYF. The V gene is TRBV5-4, the J gene TRBJ1-3; 7 bases are a match to TRBD1. The CDR3 is 14 residues long. V was pared by 5 bases and J by 7 bases, with 9 bases of the junction left unmatched. Per germline, CDR1 SGHNT and CDR2 YYREEE (reference sequence).

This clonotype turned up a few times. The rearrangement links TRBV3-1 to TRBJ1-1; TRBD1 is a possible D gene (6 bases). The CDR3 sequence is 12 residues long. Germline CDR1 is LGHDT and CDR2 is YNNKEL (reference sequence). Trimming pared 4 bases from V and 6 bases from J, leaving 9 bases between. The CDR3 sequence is CASSRGAAEAFF. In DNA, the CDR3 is TGTGCCAGCAGCCGGGGGGCAGCTGAAGCTTTCTTT.

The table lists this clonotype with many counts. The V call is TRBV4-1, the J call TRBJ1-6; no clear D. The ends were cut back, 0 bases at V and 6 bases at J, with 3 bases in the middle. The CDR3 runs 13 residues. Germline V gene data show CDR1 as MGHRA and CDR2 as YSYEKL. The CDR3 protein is CASSQEVNSPLHF. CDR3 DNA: TGCGCCAGCAGCCAAGAGGTTAATTCACCCCTCCACTTT.

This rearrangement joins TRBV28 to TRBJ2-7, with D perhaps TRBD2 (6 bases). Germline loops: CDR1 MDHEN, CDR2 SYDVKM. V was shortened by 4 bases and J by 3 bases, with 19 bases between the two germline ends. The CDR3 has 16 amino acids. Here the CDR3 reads CASSSQTWGERYEQYF. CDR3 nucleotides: TGTGCCAGCAGTTCCCAAACGTGGGGGGAACGCTACGAGCAGTACTTC.

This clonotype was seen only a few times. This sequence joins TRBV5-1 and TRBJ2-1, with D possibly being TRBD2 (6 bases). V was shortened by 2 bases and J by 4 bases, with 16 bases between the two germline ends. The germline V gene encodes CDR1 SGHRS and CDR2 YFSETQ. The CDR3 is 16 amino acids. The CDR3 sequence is CASSFSGDPLYNEQFF. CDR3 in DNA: TGCGCCAGCAGCTTCTCGGGGGATCCCCTATACAATGAGCAGTTCTTC.

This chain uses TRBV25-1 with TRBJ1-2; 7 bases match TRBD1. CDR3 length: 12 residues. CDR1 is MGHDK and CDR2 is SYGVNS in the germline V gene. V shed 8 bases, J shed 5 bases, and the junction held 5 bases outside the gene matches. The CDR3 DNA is TGTGCCAGCCGGGACAGCCAATATGGCTACACCTTC. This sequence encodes CASRDSQYGYTF.